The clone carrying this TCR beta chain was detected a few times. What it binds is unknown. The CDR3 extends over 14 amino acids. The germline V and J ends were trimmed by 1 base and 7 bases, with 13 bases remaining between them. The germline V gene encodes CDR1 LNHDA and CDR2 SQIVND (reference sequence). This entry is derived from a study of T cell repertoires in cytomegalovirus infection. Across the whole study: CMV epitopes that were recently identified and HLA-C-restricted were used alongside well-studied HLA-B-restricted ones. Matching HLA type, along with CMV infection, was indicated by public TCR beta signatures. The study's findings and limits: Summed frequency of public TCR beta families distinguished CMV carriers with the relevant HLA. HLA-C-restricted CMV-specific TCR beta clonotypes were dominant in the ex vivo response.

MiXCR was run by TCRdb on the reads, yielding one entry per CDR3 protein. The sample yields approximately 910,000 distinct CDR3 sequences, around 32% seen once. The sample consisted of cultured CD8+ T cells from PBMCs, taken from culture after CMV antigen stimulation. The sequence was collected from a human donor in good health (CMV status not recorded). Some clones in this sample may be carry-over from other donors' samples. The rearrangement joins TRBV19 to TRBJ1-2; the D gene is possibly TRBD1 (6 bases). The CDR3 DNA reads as TGTGCCAGTAGTATAGGTCCGGGGGCGCTTGGCTACACCTTC. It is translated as CASSIGPGALGYTF.